The clone carrying this TCR beta chain was seen at least ten times. The sample originates from a study of T cells after yellow fever vaccination. Study findings and constraints: Booster samples showed a return of most primary-vaccination clones (around 96% CD4, about 85% CD8). Any FACS-sorted repertoire could hold abundant clonotypes that contaminate it from the bulk population.

Deletions cut 9 bases from V and 0 bases from J, with 12 bases between. Per the germline V gene, CDR1 is LNHDA and CDR2 is SQIVND (reference sequence). This CDR3 has 14 amino acids. The study made its TCR cDNA through 5'RACE template switching. That step introduced a universal primer site along with UMIs. One entry per CDR3 protein results from TCRdb running MiXCR on the 5' RACE reads. The table shows around 30,000 distinct CDR3 sequences, with over 5.5% occurring only once. This TCR came from a man in his thirties or forties who received the YFV17D yellow fever vaccine. The input for sequencing was PBMCs, either bulk or a sorted T-cell subset (CD4+, CD8+, memory, or dextramer-sorted; not recorded which), taken on the day of the yellow fever booster vaccination. The chain has TRBV19 and TRBJ1-3; D gene unclear. CDR3 loop: CASCRRSSGNTIYF. The CDR3 coding sequence is TGTGCCAGCTGCCGACGGAGCTCTGGAAACACCATATATTTT.